The subject of this entry is one T cell receptor (beta chain). Sequencing was performed with immunoSEQ multiplex PCR; in TCRdb, only in-frame clones are kept and a portion is missing. The sample gives fewer than 70,000 clones, 75% to 90% of which show up once; about 3% is in the top ten. This entry belongs to a study of control samples from healthy donors and cancer patients. The germline V gene encodes CDR1 LNHDA and CDR2 SQIVND (reference sequence). The length of the CDR3 is 13 residues. V dropped 5 bases and J dropped 5 bases, with 12 bases sitting between them. J is TRBJ1-1 and V is TRBV19, with a possible D match to TRBD1 (5 bases). Sequencing was done on a sample of PBMCs. The clonotype was recovered from a woman aged 45-60 years with lung cancer. The CDR3 protein is CASSLKTDTEAFF. CDR3 nucleotides: TGTGCCAGTAGTCTTAAGACAGATACTGAAGCTTTCTTT. Together with reference TRBV19 and TRBJ1-1, the CDR3 gives the full variable domain: DGGITQSPKYLFRKEGQNVTLSCEQNLNHDAMYWYRQDPGQGLRLIYYSQIVNDFQKGDIAEGYSVSREKKESFPLTVTSAQKNPTAFYLCASSLKTDTEAFFGQGTRLTVV.